This is a list of T cell receptor beta chains from one sample in a study of T cell repertoires in cytomegalovirus infection. TCRdb ran MiXCR on the reads and lists one entry per CDR3 protein. Of 900,000 to 950,000 distinct CDR3 sequences in the sample, approximately 30% were seen once. The antigens of these receptors remain unknown. The sequenced sample was cultured CD8+ T cells from PBMCs, obtained from culture after CMV antigen stimulation. These receptors were obtained from a human donor in good health (CMV status not recorded). Some clones in this sample may be carry-over from other donors' samples. Both conserved end residues are part of each CDR3. D genes are given only for firm matches. Not all rows give a size; the values are once, few, many and, for expanded clones, a class.

cdr3_nt cdr3_aa j_call d_call clone_size cdr3_length v_call
TGTGCCAGCAGTTTAGCGGGGACAGGGGGCGGAGCAGATACGCAGTATTTT CASSLAGTGGGADTQYF TRBJ2-3 TRBD1 NA 17 TRBV12-3/TRBV12-4
TGCAGCGGGATGGGACACCTTAGCAATCAGCCCCAGCATTTT CSGMGHLSNQPQHF TRBJ1-5 NA NA 14 TRBV29-1
TGTGCCAGTAGTATAGATCCTCTTTCCTACAATGAGCAGTTCTTC CASSIDPLSYNEQFF TRBJ2-1 NA few 15 TRBV19
TGTGCCAGCAGTGCCTTTGTGGGGGCAGATACGCAGTATTTT CASSAFVGADTQYF TRBJ2-3 NA few 14 TRBV6-1
TGTGCCAGCAGCCAATTCGGGCTTCACGGATCCTACGAGCAGTACTTC CASSQFGLHGSYEQYF TRBJ2-7 NA once 16 TRBV3-1
TGCGCCAGCAGCCAAGATAGGACGGGTTCTCTGGCAAACACCATATATTTT CASSQDRTGSLANTIYF TRBJ1-3 NA few 17 TRBV4-3
TGTGCCATCAGGCAGGGGGCGAGCGGGAATGAAAAACTGTTTTTT CAIRQGASGNEKLFF TRBJ1-4 TRBD1 NA 15 TRBV10-3
TGTGCCAGCAGCGTGACCCAAGAGACCCAGTACTTC CASSVTQETQYF TRBJ2-5 NA many 12 TRBV7-8
TGTGCCAGCAGCTCACAGGGGAACTCCTACGAGCAGTACTTC CASSSQGNSYEQYF TRBJ2-7 TRBD1 few 14 TRBV7-9
TGTGCCAGCAGGGGAGGAGACAGGGGAAGTGAAAAACTGTTTTTT CASRGGDRGSEKLFF TRBJ1-4 TRBD1 few 15 TRBV12-3/TRBV12-4